This TCR beta chain was recorded in a study of tumor and adjacent non-tumor tissue in lung cancer. Study summary: Histology: eleven to twelve adenocarcinoma, a couple of squamous cell carcinoma, 1 small cell lung cancer. The patients, approximately nine men and roughly 5 women, were about 31 to 76 with stage I to III disease. Study-wide points: Tumor tissue had significantly higher TCR diversity than normal lung. In normal lung, the top 100 clones were significantly more dominant than in tumor.

Three rounds of nested PCR, following a modified ARM-PCR protocol, produced the TCRbeta library. TCRdb ran MiXCR on the multiplex PCR reads and lists one entry per CDR3 protein. The repertoire holds approximately 70,000 distinct CDR3 sequences, with roughly 73% as singletons. As concerns this clonotype: The target antigen is unknown.

The CDR3 has 13 amino acids. Germline CDR1 reads DFQATT; CDR2 reads SNEGSKA (reference sequence). Trimming cost V 6 bases and J 3 bases, with 15 bases left between them. This sample's RNA came from whole unsorted tissue. This TCR derives from a man in his 60s with non-small cell lung cancer. The rearrangement joins TRBV20-1 to TRBJ2-7; TRBD2 might be the D (5 bases). Sequencing input: lung tumor tissue. As DNA, the CDR3 is TGCAGTGCCAGCGAAGGAGCGGACTACGAGCAGTACTTC. Protein sequence: CSASEGADYEQYF.